Below are 26 T cell receptor beta chains sequenced from a single sample in a study of radiotherapy plus CTLA-4 blockade in lung cancer (dated by TCRdb to between 2017 and 2018). Libraries came from the immunoSEQ multiplex PCR assay. Held by TCRdb, this immuneACCESS table contains in-frame sequences only and omits some clones. Under half of the omission traces to an unresolved V gene where checked; the cause of the rest is unknown. This sample has about 36,000 clones in its table, and more than 80% of those were observed once. 5.8% of the sample is held by the ten biggest clonotypes. The material was peripheral blood, obtained from a patient treated with radiotherapy plus ipilimumab. The receptors come from a human donor with non-small cell lung cancer who had stable disease on radiotherapy plus ipilimumab.

The chain joins TRBV30 to TRBJ2-2, with D perhaps TRBD1 (6 bases). This CDR3 region has 19 residues. Germline-derived CDR1 and CDR2 are GTSNPN and SVGIG (reference sequence). V shed 0 bases and J shed 4 bases, with 24 bases lying between them. Here the CDR3 DNA reads TGTGCCTGGAGTGTAGAGTTCGCTTGGGAACAGGGCCCCACCGGGGAGCTGTTTTTT. Protein sequence: CAWSVEFAWEQGPTGELFF.

The chain uses TRBV7-2 and TRBJ2-3, with 9 nucleotides matching TRBD2. The CDR3 extends over 17 amino acids. V trimming: 4 bases; J trimming: 2 bases; junction bases outside the gene matches: 10. Germline CDR1 and CDR2: SGHTA and FQGNSA. DNA of the CDR3: TGTGCCAGCAGCTCCCGTCGGGGCGGGAGGGCCACAGATACGCAGTATTTT. Its protein is CASSSRRGGRATDTQYF.

V and J are TRBV28 and TRBJ2-2, with 8 bases identical to TRBD1. The V gene's germline CDR1 is MDHEN and CDR2 SYDVKM. The length of the CDR3 is 15 residues. Trimming cost V 2 bases and J 4 bases; bases outside gene matches: 3. DNA for the CDR3: TGTGCCAGCAGTTTAGCAGGGGGCTCCACCGGGGAGCTGTTTTTT. It is translated as CASSLAGGSTGELFF.

This clone occurred once. The chain employs TRBV2 and TRBJ2-7; 8 nucleotides line up with TRBD2. After removal of 8 bases from V and 1 base from J, the junction contained 7 bases not matched to a gene. The CDR3 spans 14 residues. The V gene's germline CDR1 is SNHLY and CDR2 FYNNEI. The CDR3 protein is CASPGGVGSYEQYF. The DNA for the CDR3 is TGTGCCAGCCCGGGGGGGGTGGGATCCTACGAGCAGTACTTC.

The chain is built from TRBV29-1 and TRBJ1-1; D unclear. From germline, CDR1 is SQVTM and CDR2 ANQGSEA. V lost 4 bases, J lost 0 bases, and 3 bases lay in between. The CDR3 length is 11 residues. The CDR3 sequence: CSVVMNTEAFF. CDR3 in DNA: TGCAGCGTTGTCATGAACACTGAAGCTTTCTTT.

This sequence joins TRBV7-2 and TRBJ1-2, with TRBD1 matching over 7 bases. Germline loops: CDR1 SGHTA, CDR2 FQGNSA. The CDR3 is 16 amino acids. J gave up 3 bases and V 1 base, and 8 bases lay outside the gene matches. This chain's CDR3 is CASSLGLRGRDYGYTF. The CDR3, as DNA: TGTGCCAGCAGCTTAGGATTGAGGGGGCGGGACTATGGCTACACCTTC.

The table lists this clone with a count of one. The V gene is TRBV21-1, the J gene TRBJ2-2; whether TRBD1, the table's D call, matches the DNA was not checked. TRBV21-1 is a pseudogene segment. CDR3 length: 16 residues. CDR3 amino acids: CASSIGQGSGTGELFF. The CDR3 coding sequence is TGTGCCAGCAGCATCGGGCAGGGGTCCGGCACCGGGGAGCTGTTTTTT.

The gene calls are TRBV2 and TRBJ1-2; D not resolved. Deletions cut 1 base from V and 3 bases from J, with 6 bases between. The CDR3 loop spans 13 amino acids. Germline V gives CDR1 SNHLY, CDR2 FYNNEI. The CDR3 here is CASSEGQYYGYTF. CDR3 coding DNA: TGTGCCAGCAGTGAAGGGCAGTACTATGGCTACACCTTC.

The chain has TRBV27 and TRBJ2-3, with D possibly being TRBD1 (6 bases). The CDR3 loop spans 16 amino acids. Deletions cut 2 bases from V and 2 bases from J, with 14 bases between. CDR1 and CDR2 (germline): MNHEY, SMNVEV (reference sequence). The CDR3 coding sequence is TGTGCCAGCAGTTTAAAACCACAGGGTTTCACAGATACGCAGTATTTT. Translation gives CASSLKPQGFTDTQYF.

In this sample, this clone turned up once. The rearrangement links TRBV7-2 to TRBJ1-2; TRBD1 agrees at 8 bases. This CDR3 comprises 13 residues. CDR1 is SGHTA, CDR2 FQGNSA, per germline. V lost 4 bases, J lost 6 bases, and 4 bases stayed unmatched. Here the CDR3 DNA reads TGTGCCAGCAGCTCATCGACAGGGGATGGCTACACCTTC. Encoded protein: CASSSSTGDGYTF. The variable domain in full, with the rest retrieved from reference TRBV7-2 and TRBJ1-2, is GAGVSQSPSNKVTEKGKDVELRCDPISGHTALYWYRQSLGQGLEFLIYFQGNSAPDKSGLPSDRFSAERTGGSVSTLTIQRTQQEDSAVYLCASSSSTGDGYTFGSGTRLTVV.

The rearrangement joins TRBV28 to TRBJ2-3, with 7 bases fitting TRBD2. With 3 bases clipped from V and 0 bases from J, the junction kept 12 bases outside the gene matches. CDR3 length: 18 residues. Germline CDR1 MDHEN, CDR2 SYDVKM. The CDR3 loop reads CASSFRERTRSSTDTQYF. CDR3 DNA sequence: TGTGCCAGCAGTTTTCGTGAACGGACTAGATCTAGCACAGATACGCAGTATTTT.

This chain connects TRBV9 to TRBJ2-7, with D possibly being TRBD1 (5 bases). Deletions cut 0 bases from V and 4 bases from J, with 11 bases between. Germline-derived CDR1 and CDR2 are SGDLS and YYNGEE. The CDR3 consists of 14 residues. CDR3 coding DNA: TGTGCCAGCAGCGTAGGGCAGGGTGGTTACGAGCAGTACTTC. It is translated as CASSVGQGGYEQYF.

The rearrangement links TRBV4-3 to TRBJ2-2; 13 bases are a match to TRBD2. Germline loops: CDR1 LGHNA, CDR2 YSLEER. There are 18 residues in the CDR3. Unmatched junction bases numbered 9, after V lost 4 bases and J lost 4 bases. CDR3 nucleotide sequence: TGCGCCAGCAGCCGGCTAACGGGACTAGCGGGAATCACCGGGGAGCTGTTTTTT. It encodes CASSRLTGLAGITGELFF.

This rearrangement joins TRBV2 to TRBJ2-7, with TRBD2 matching 7 bases. CDR1 is SNHLY and CDR2 is FYNNEI in the germline V gene. The CDR3 spans 11 residues. The V segment lost 3 bases and the J segment 13 bases; nucleotides outside the gene matches: 6. The CDR3 spells CASSDLTSRYF. As DNA, the CDR3 is TGTGCCAGCAGTGATTTGACTAGCCGATACTTC.

This chain uses TRBV19 with TRBJ2-5, with D unresolved. Germline-derived CDR1 and CDR2 are LNHDA and SQIVND (reference sequence). The V gene lost 5 bases and the J gene lost 2 bases, with 9 bases spanning the gap. The CDR3 spans 13 residues. For the CDR3, the DNA is TGTGCCAGTAGTGCGATTCCTCAAGAGACCCAGTACTTC. Its translation is CASSAIPQETQYF.

The rearrangement joins TRBV30 to TRBJ2-7; a weak D match, TRBD1 (5 bases). The CDR3 contains 12 residues. Germline-derived CDR1 and CDR2 are GTSNPN and SVGIG (reference sequence). The V and J ends lost 3 bases and 2 bases respectively, with 8 bases between them. The CDR3 region is CAWSRQTYEQYF. The CDR3 bases are TGTGCCTGGAGCAGACAGACCTACGAGCAGTACTTC.

The rearrangement joins TRBV7-2 to TRBJ2-3, with a weak D call TRBD1 (6 bases). Deletions cut 6 bases from V and 2 bases from J, with 12 bases between. Germline V lookup: CDR1 SGHTA, CDR2 FQGNSA. The CDR3 spans 14 residues. The CDR3 loop is CASSKQGNTDTQYF. CDR3 DNA: TGTGCCAGCAGTAAACAGGGAAACACAGATACGCAGTATTTT.

For the CDR3, the DNA is TGTGCCAGTAGTATAGACCCTACTAGCGGATTTGCCAAAAACATTCAGTACTTC. Translating gives CASSIDPTSGFAKNIQYF. The genes are TRBV19 and TRBJ2-4, with TRBD2 matching over 8 bases. CDR1 is LNHDA and CDR2 is SQIVND in the germline V gene (reference sequence). V lost 0 bases, J lost 1 base, and 8 bases stayed unmatched. The CDR3 is 18 amino acids. Filled out from reference TRBV19 and TRBJ2-4, the complete variable domain reads DGGITQSPKYLFRKEGQNVTLSCEQNLNHDAMYWYRQDPGQGLRLIYYSQIVNDFQKGDIAEGYSVSREKKESFPLTVTSAQKNPTAFYLCASSIDPTSGFAKNIQYFGAGTRLSVL.

This chain connects TRBV4-1 to TRBJ2-5, with TRBD2 matching 14 bases. This CDR3 contains 15 residues. Germline loops: CDR1 MGHRA, CDR2 YSYEKL. The J segment lost 7 bases and the V segment lost 3 bases, leaving 4 bases of the junction unmatched. The CDR3 here is CASSQGLAGEGTQYF. Written as DNA, the CDR3 is TGCGCCAGCAGCCAGGGACTAGCGGGAGAGGGGACCCAGTACTTC.

The genes are TRBV2 and TRBJ2-3; possible D gene TRBD2, 6 bases. CDR3 length: 15 residues. V lost 2 bases to trimming and J lost 0 bases, with 9 bases between them. The germline V gene has CDR1 SNHLY and CDR2 FYNNEI. CDR3 residues: CASSESGVSTDTQYF. CDR3 bases: TGTGCCAGCAGTGAATCGGGGGTTAGCACAGATACGCAGTATTTT.

This chain joins TRBV27 and TRBJ2-1, with D possibly being TRBD2 (5 bases). Trimming took 7 bases from V and 8 from J, leaving 18 bases between them. The germline CDR1 and CDR2 sequences are MNHEY and SMNVEV (reference sequence). CDR3 length: 14 amino acids. The CDR3 nucleotides read TGTGCCAGCACCTCCCTGGGGAGTTCCTATGAGCAGTTCTTC. Translating gives CASTSLGSSYEQFF.

This clone appeared a few times. The chain links TRBV7-9 to TRBJ1-1; the D gene is possibly TRBD1 (5 bases). The CDR3 is 14 residues long. V gave up 2 bases and J gave up 1 base, with 8 bases separating them. The germline V gene has CDR1 SEHNR and CDR2 FQNEAQ (reference sequence). CDR3 region: CASSLYGGNTEAFF. The DNA of the CDR3 is TGTGCCAGCAGCTTATACGGGGGGAACACTGAAGCTTTCTTT.

The chain joins TRBV7-2 to TRBJ2-5; D is possibly TRBD2 (6 bases). The better agreement between TRBJ2-7 and the DNA end casts doubt on the J call. Germline assignment: CDR1 SGHTA and CDR2 FQGNSA. The CDR3 consists of 13 residues. The CDR3, as DNA: TGTGCCAGCAGCTTGGGACTCGCCTACGAGCAGTACTTC. Protein product: CASSLGLAYEQYF.

The rearrangement joins TRBV7-9 to TRBJ2-1; D may be TRBD1 (9 bases). CDR3 length equals 16 residues. From germline, CDR1 is SEHNR and CDR2 FQNEAQ (reference sequence). V was trimmed by 3 bases and J by 10 bases, leaving 22 bases between them. The CDR3 is CASSLAGGQGPREQFF. In DNA form, the CDR3 reads TGTGCCAGCAGCTTGGCGGGAGGACAGGGGCCCCGGGAGCAGTTCTTC. The complete variable domain, with remaining parts taken from reference TRBV7-9 and TRBJ2-1, reads DTGVSQNPRHKITKRGQNVTFRCDPISEHNRLYWYRQTLGQGPEFLTYFQNEAQLEKSRLLSDRFSAERPKGSFSTLEIQRTEQGDSAMYLCASSLAGGQGPREQFFGPGTRLTVL.

This clone was seen a handful of times. The J gene is TRBJ1-6, the V gene TRBV30; D is uncertain. CDR1 and CDR2 (germline): GTSNPN, SVGIG (reference sequence). V lost 0 bases and J lost 5, with 5 bases in between. This CDR3 has 13 amino acids. CDR3 amino acids: CAWSVVDNSPLHF. The DNA for the CDR3 is TGTGCCTGGAGTGTGGTAGATAATTCACCCCTCCACTTT.

CDR3 nucleotide sequence: TGCGCCAGCAGTGAGACTAGCGGGAGCCTCAATGAGCAGTTCTTC. As protein: CASSETSGSLNEQFF. V usage is TRBV10-2 and J usage is TRBJ2-1, with 11 bases lining up with TRBD2. The germline gives CDR1 WSHSY, CDR2 SAAADI. The CDR3 is made up of 15 amino acids. Trimming took 2 bases from V and 6 from J; bases not matched to a gene: 3.